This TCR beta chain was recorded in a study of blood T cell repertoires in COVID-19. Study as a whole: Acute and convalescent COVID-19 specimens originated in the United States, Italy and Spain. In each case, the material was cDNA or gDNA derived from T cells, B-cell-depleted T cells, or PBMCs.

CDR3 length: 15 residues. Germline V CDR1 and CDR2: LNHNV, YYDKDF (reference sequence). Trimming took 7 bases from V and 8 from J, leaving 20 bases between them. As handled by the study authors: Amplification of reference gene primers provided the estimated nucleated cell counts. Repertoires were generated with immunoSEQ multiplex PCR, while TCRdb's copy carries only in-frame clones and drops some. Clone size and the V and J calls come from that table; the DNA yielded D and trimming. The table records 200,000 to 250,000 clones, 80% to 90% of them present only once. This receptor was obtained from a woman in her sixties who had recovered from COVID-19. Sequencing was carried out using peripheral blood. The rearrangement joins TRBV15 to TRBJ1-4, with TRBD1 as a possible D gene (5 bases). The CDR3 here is CATTETEVFGEKLFF. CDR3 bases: TGTGCCACCACCGAGACAGAAGTTTTTGGAGAAAAACTGTTTTTT.